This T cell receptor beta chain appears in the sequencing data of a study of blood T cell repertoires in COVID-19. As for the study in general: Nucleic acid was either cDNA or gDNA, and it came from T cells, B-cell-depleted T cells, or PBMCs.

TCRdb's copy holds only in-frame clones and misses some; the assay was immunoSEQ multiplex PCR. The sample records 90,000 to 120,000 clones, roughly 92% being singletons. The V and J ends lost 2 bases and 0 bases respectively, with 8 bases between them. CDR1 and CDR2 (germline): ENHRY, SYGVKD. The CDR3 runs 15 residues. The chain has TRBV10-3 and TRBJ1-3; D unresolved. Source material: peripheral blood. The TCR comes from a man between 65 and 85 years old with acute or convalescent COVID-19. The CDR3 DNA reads TGTGCCATCAGTGAGGGCGGCAGCTCTGGAAACACCATATATTTT. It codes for CAISEGGSSGNTIYF.